One sample yielded the 7 T cell receptor beta chains listed below, sequenced in a study of control samples from healthy donors and cancer patients. TCRdb's table, derived via immunoSEQ multiplex PCR, lists solely in-frame clones and lacks some. The sample carries more than 150,000 clones, 85% to 95% recorded once. Material for sequencing was blood. The receptor source for this set is a man younger than 30 in good health.

The rearrangement joins TRBV2 to TRBJ1-1, with D uncertain. V was cut by 1 base and J by 0 bases, with 9 bases left in between. The V gene's germline CDR1 is SNHLY and CDR2 FYNNEI. CDR3 length equals 15 residues. CDR3 protein: CASSEDLAVNTEAFF. In DNA form, the CDR3 reads TGTGCCAGCAGTGAAGATCTCGCGGTGAACACTGAAGCTTTCTTT. Filled out from reference TRBV2 and TRBJ1-1, the complete variable domain reads EPEVTQTPSHQVTQMGQEVILRCVPISNHLYFYWYRQILGQKVEFLVSFYNNEISEKSEIFDDQFSVERPDGSNFTLKIRSTKLEDSAMYFCASSEDLAVNTEAFFGQGTRLTVV.

The chain combines TRBV7-3 with TRBJ1-6, with 7 bases aligning to TRBD1. The CDR3 extends over 16 amino acids. The V gene's germline CDR1 is SGHTA and CDR2 FQGTGA. J was trimmed by 10 bases and V by 0 bases; bases with no gene match: 9. CDR3 residues: CASSLTPQGYGSPLHF. DNA for the CDR3: TGTGCCAGCAGCTTAACCCCACAGGGGTACGGGTCACCCCTCCACTTT. The variable domain in full, with the rest retrieved from reference TRBV7-3 and TRBJ1-6, is GAGVSQTPSNKVTEKGKYVELRCDPISGHTALYWYRQSLGQGPEFLIYFQGTGAADDSGLPNDRFFAVRPEGSVSTLKIQRTERGDSAVYLCASSLTPQGYGSPLHFGNGTRLTVT.

The chain uses TRBV7-2 and TRBJ2-3; 12 bases are shared with TRBD2. This CDR3 region has 17 residues. The V and J ends lost 1 base and 0 bases, in that order; junction bases with no gene match: 2. The germline V gene has CDR1 SGHTA and CDR2 FQGNSA. This CDR3 is CASSLGLAGGSTDTQYF. The CDR3, as DNA: TGTGCCAGCAGCTTAGGCCTAGCGGGGGGGAGCACAGATACGCAGTATTTT.

This clone was seen once. J is TRBJ2-3 and V is TRBV11-3, with D maybe TRBD2 (5 bases). V lost 2 bases to trimming and J lost 6 bases, with 15 bases between them. There are 15 residues in the CDR3. Germline lookup yields CDR1 SGHNT and CDR2 YENEEA. CDR3 loop: CASSLNPGSADTQYF. CDR3 nucleotide sequence: TGTGCCAGCAGCTTAAATCCGGGATCGGCCGATACGCAGTATTTT.

V usage is TRBV4-2 and J usage is TRBJ2-3, with D perhaps TRBD2 (7 bases). The CDR3 covers 16 residues. Per the germline V gene, CDR1 is LGHNA and CDR2 is YNFKEQ. Deletions cut 6 bases from V and 4 bases from J, with 20 bases between. The CDR3 region is CASSQLGGAVADTQYF. CDR3 bases: TGTGCCAGCAGTCAACTGGGGGGGGCAGTCGCAGATACGCAGTATTTT.

In nucleotides, the CDR3 is TGCGCCAGCAGCCAAGATCTCGGTAAAGGGAGGGACTATGGCTACACCTTC. The encoded protein is CASSQDLGKGRDYGYTF. The genes are TRBV4-1 and TRBJ1-2; no clear D. Trimming cost V 0 bases and J 3 bases, with 17 bases left between them. The CDR3 spans 17 residues. Germline CDR1 MGHRA, CDR2 YSYEKL.

The chain combines TRBV14 with TRBJ2-1; a weak D match, TRBD1 (5 bases). Deletions cut 1 base from V and 8 bases from J, with 12 bases between. CDR3 size: 14 residues. Germline values: CDR1 SGHDN, CDR2 FVKESK. The CDR3 here is CASSQVWGLHEQFF. CDR3 nucleotide sequence: TGTGCCAGCAGCCAAGTGTGGGGCTTACATGAGCAGTTCTTC.